Listed below are T cell receptor beta chains from one sample, sequenced in a study of type 1 regulatory T cells. No cognate antigen is known for these TCRs. TCRdb re-called the reads with MiXCR, one entry per CDR3 protein. The table has 15,000 or so distinct CDR3 sequences, roughly an eighth seen once; the top ten hold approximately 15%. The sample taken for sequencing was cultured T cells, either the whole culture or a sorted T cell fraction (not recorded which). These receptors all stem from a human donor in good health. The CDR3 runs from the conserved cysteine through the conserved F or W. D genes are given only for firm matches. Clone size is given for some rows only: seen once, a few or many times, or a class if the clone is expanded.

NA	12	NA	TRBV29-1	TRBJ2-3	CSAPRGTDTQYF	TGCAGCGCCCCTCGGGGCACAGATACGCAGTATTTT
medium-sized	14	TRBD1	TRBV28	TRBJ1-5	CASSLDRAERPQHF	TGTGCCAGCAGTTTGGACAGGGCCGAAAGGCCCCAGCATTTT
NA	14	NA	TRBV12-3/TRBV12-4	TRBJ2-2	CASSYWWGTGELFF	TGTGCCAGCAGTTATTGGTGGGGCACCGGGGAGCTGTTTTTT
many	16	TRBD2	TRBV15	TRBJ2-5	CATSRTIGAGVETQYF	TGTGCCACCAGCAGAACTATCGGAGCGGGAGTAGAGACCCAGTACTTC
many	16	TRBD1	TRBV6-5	TRBJ1-1	CASNPLGTGGLPEAFF	TGTGCCAGCAATCCCCTCGGGACAGGGGGACTACCTGAAGCTTTCTTT
medium-sized	15	TRBD2	TRBV5-1	TRBJ2-2	CASSSRTSFTGELFF	TGCGCCAGCAGCTCGCGGACTAGTTTTACCGGGGAGCTGTTTTTT
many	15	TRBD2	TRBV20-1	TRBJ2-5	CSARLAGTAQETQYF	TGCAGTGCTAGACTAGCGGGTACCGCCCAAGAGACCCAGTACTTC
many	14	TRBD1	TRBV5-1	TRBJ2-1	CASSSGTGNNEQFF	TGCGCCAGCAGCTCCGGGACAGGGAACAATGAGCAGTTCTTC
few	16	TRBD2	TRBV7-3	TRBJ2-7	CASSPDTSGMAYEQYF	TGTGCCAGCAGCCCCGATACTAGCGGGATGGCCTACGAGCAGTACTTC
NA	19	NA	TRBV27	TRBJ1-4	CASSPLGIAMRENGEKLFF	TGTGCCAGCAGTCCGCTAGGTATCGCCATGAGGGAGAATGGTGAAAAACTGTTTTTT
many	15	TRBD1	TRBV10-3	TRBJ1-5	CAISDSTGGNQPQHF	TGTGCCATCAGTGATTCGACAGGGGGCAATCAGCCCCAGCATTTT
many	15	NA	TRBV6-1	TRBJ1-5	CASSELWGPNQPQHF	TGTGCCAGCAGCGAGCTTTGGGGGCCTAATCAGCCCCAGCATTTT
few	13	NA	TRBV7-9	TRBJ1-6	CASRQGDNSPLHF	TGTGCCAGCAGACAGGGCGATAATTCACCCCTCCACTTT
many	16	TRBD2	TRBV10-2	TRBJ2-2	CASSPGTSGFGGELFF	TGCGCCAGCAGTCCCGGGACTAGCGGGTTCGGCGGGGAGCTGTTTTTT
many	19	TRBD2	TRBV5-5	TRBJ2-2	CASSLASGTSGRDTGELFF	TGTGCCAGCAGCTTGGCATCCGGGACTAGCGGGAGGGACACCGGGGAGCTGTTTTTT
many	14	NA	TRBV12-3/TRBV12-4	TRBJ2-4	CASSRTFAKNIQYF	TGTGCCAGCAGTCGGACCTTCGCCAAAAACATTCAGTACTTC
medium-sized	16	TRBD2	TRBV7-2	TRBJ2-5	CASSLDSGAGQETQYF	TGTGCCAGCAGCTTAGATAGCGGGGCGGGCCAAGAGACCCAGTACTTC
many	15	TRBD1	TRBV25-1	TRBJ1-2	CASSPDRGYNYGYTF	TGTGCCAGCAGTCCCGACAGGGGCTATAACTATGGCTACACCTTC
NA	15	TRBD1	TRBV6-5	TRBJ1-1	CASSYGDRANTEAFF	TGTGCCAGCAGTTACGGGGACAGGGCTAACACTGAAGCTTTCTTT
many	16	NA	TRBV12-3/TRBV12-4	TRBJ2-2	CASRPLGAPNTGELFF	TGTGCCAGCAGGCCCCTGGGGGCCCCGAACACCGGGGAGCTGTTTTTT
NA	13	TRBD2	TRBV20-1	TRBJ2-7	CSGDIAGRGEQYF	TGCAGTGGCGATATAGCGGGTCGCGGCGAGCAGTACTTC
few	15	TRBD2	TRBV7-7	TRBJ2-1	CASSLNRGSLNEQFF	TGTGCTAGCAGCTTAAACCGCGGGAGTCTCAATGAGCAGTTCTTC
once	13	NA	TRBV11-2	TRBJ2-3	CASSPGGSDTQYF	TGTGCCAGCAGCCCGGGCGGCTCCGATACGCAGTATTTT
many	13	TRBD1	TRBV28	TRBJ2-7	CASCTGAPYEQYF	TGTGCCAGCTGCACAGGGGCTCCCTACGAGCAGTACTTC
few	17	TRBD2	TRBV5-4	TRBJ2-5	CASSLLISSGSVETQYF	TGTGCCAGCAGCTTGTTAATTTCTAGCGGGAGTGTAGAGACCCAGTACTTC
many	15	NA	TRBV5-5	TRBJ2-5	CASSLIGGAIETQYF	TGTGCCAGCAGCTTGATCGGAGGAGCAATTGAGACCCAGTACTTC
large	16	NA	TRBV4-2	TRBJ1-6	CASSQDAGARYSPLHF	TGCGCCAGCAGCCAAGATGCAGGGGCACGGTATTCACCCCTCCACTTT
few	12	NA	TRBV30	TRBJ2-3	CARDGGADTQYF	TGTGCCAGAGATGGGGGAGCGGATACGCAGTATTTT
many	16	NA	TRBV27	TRBJ2-3	CASSSLGAAYTDTQYF	TGTGCCAGCAGTTCCCTCGGAGCGGCCTACACAGATACGCAGTATTTT
few	16	TRBD2	TRBV7-8	TRBJ2-2	CASSLGRAGVTGELFF	TGTGCCAGCAGCCTGGGGAGGGCGGGAGTAACCGGGGAGCTGTTTTTT
NA	14	NA	TRBV9	TRBJ2-1	CASSPPLRAGEQFF	TGTGCCAGCAGCCCCCCTCTTAGGGCGGGAGAGCAGTTCTTC
few	15	TRBD1	TRBV12-3/TRBV12-4	TRBJ1-3	CASSFDGTVRNTIYF	TGTGCCAGCAGTTTTGACGGGACAGTCCGAAACACCATATATTTT